This TCR beta chain was sequenced for a study of blood T cell repertoires in COVID-19. Whole-study context: Samples representing acute and convalescent COVID-19 were sourced from the United States, Italy and Spain.

Per the authors' pipeline: Reference gene primer amplification in the assay estimated nucleated cell counts. Assay: immunoSEQ multiplex PCR; the TCRdb copy retains only in-frame clones and omits some. Clone size and the V and J calls come from that table; the DNA yielded D and trimming. The data hold 150,000 to 200,000 clones, with 86% observed a single time. The CDR3 loop spans 16 amino acids. V dropped 0 bases and J dropped 4; count of bases not matched to a gene: 3. Per the germline V gene, CDR1 is LNHDA and CDR2 is SQIVND (reference sequence). This TCR was sampled from a man aged 50 to 59 with active or convalescent COVID-19. Sequenced input: peripheral blood. The gene calls are TRBV19 and TRBJ1-5; 10 nucleotides line up with TRBD1. CDR3 nucleotide sequence: TGTGCCAGTAGTATAGAGTCGGGACAGGGGAATCAGCCCCAGCATTTT. As protein: CASSIESGQGNQPQHF.